This T cell receptor beta chain is drawn from a study of T-cell memory formation after mild COVID-19. Study-level findings and limits: The main location of contracting CD4+ clones was CM and EM, and that of contracting CD8+ clones was EMRA. CD4/CD8 balance characterized clones contracting day 15 to 85, and CD4+ skew characterized later expanders.

Employing constant-segment primers, 5'RACE generated TCR alpha and TCR beta cDNA libraries bearing sample barcodes and UMIs. In TCRdb, the 5' RACE reads were re-called with MiXCR into one record per CDR3 protein. The table has approximately 410,000 distinct CDR3 sequences, less than 25% seen once. The sample holds many counts of this clonotype. Its specificity is not known. The specimen was PBMCs or a T cell subset sorted from them (not recorded which). The sequence was obtained from an adult woman who had mild COVID-19 (a few samples of this study predate the infection). Cell type and time point are not known.

CDR3 coding DNA: TGTGCCAGCAGCTTGGATCCCGAGCCTAATCAGCCCCAGCATTTT. Translating it yields CASSLDPEPNQPQHF. V usage is TRBV5-4 and J usage is TRBJ1-5; D is ambiguous. Germline CDR1 is SGHNT and CDR2 is YYREEE (reference sequence). This CDR3 spans 15 amino acids. The V gene lost 0 bases and the J gene lost 4 bases, with 11 bases spanning the gap.